These T cell receptor beta chains were read from a single sample in a study of T-cell reconstitution after alpha-beta-depleted transplantation in children. MiXCR was run by TCRdb on the PCR reads, yielding one entry per CDR3 protein. The sample contains some 490,000 distinct CDR3 sequences, 9.5% to 15% of which appear only once. The sequences come from PBMCs from the stem cell graft donor, collected from the stem cell graft. The receptors were gathered from a human donor who donated a stem cell graft to a child with combined immunodeficiency. Both conserved end residues are part of each CDR3. The D gene is left open where the match is weak. For some rows the clone size is stated as once, few or many, or as a class when expanded; others skip it.

TRBJ1-4 | many | TRBD1 | TRBV20-1 | TGCAGTGCTAGAGACCTAACAGGGGGCGGTGAAAAACTGTTTTTT | CSARDLTGGGEKLFF
TRBJ2-1 | few | . | TRBV7-3 | TGTGCCAGCAGTAGCCGCCGGACCCTGGCCTACAATGAGCAGTTCTTC | CASSSRRTLAYNEQFF
TRBJ1-5 | many | . | TRBV9 | TGTGCCAGCAGCGTACGGGGAAATCAGCCCCAGCATTTT | CASSVRGNQPQHF
TRBJ2-3 | many | . | TRBV4-3 | TGCGCCAGCAGCCAAGAAGGGATTGAGACAGATACGCAGTATTTT | CASSQEGIETDTQYF
TRBJ2-3 | few | . | TRBV30 | TGTGCCTCCGGACAGCGCCCTGGTACGCAGTATTTT | CASGQRPGTQYF
TRBJ1-4 | . | . | TRBV12-3/TRBV12-4 | TGTGCCAGCAGTTTGGAGGGCGTGGGTGAAAAACTGTTTTTT | CASSLEGVGEKLFF
TRBJ1-1 | few | TRBD1 | TRBV12-3/TRBV12-4 | TGTGCCAGCAGTTTGGGCAGGGGGTCTGGGAACACTGAAGCTTTCTTT | CASSLGRGSGNTEAFF
TRBJ2-6 | many | . | TRBV12-3/TRBV12-4 | TGTGCCAGCCGCACTTCGGGGTTGGCTGGGGCCAACGTCCTGACTTTC | CASRTSGLAGANVLTF
TRBJ2-1 | few | . | TRBV7-7 | TGTGCCAGCAGCCCTAAGGACAAAGGGGAGTACAATGAGCAGTTCTTC | CASSPKDKGEYNEQFF
TRBJ1-2 | many | . | TRBV5-1 | TGCGCCAGCAGCTTGACAGCATCTTATGGCTACACCTTC | CASSLTASYGYTF
TRBJ1-1 | few | . | TRBV4-3 | TGCGCCAGCAGCCAAGGAGTGGGCGGGGGCGGGAACACTGAAGCTTTCTTT | CASSQGVGGGGNTEAFF
TRBJ2-5 | . | . | TRBV20-1 | TGCAGTGCTAGAGATGCCGGGCTGGAGACCCAGTACTTC | CSARDAGLETQYF